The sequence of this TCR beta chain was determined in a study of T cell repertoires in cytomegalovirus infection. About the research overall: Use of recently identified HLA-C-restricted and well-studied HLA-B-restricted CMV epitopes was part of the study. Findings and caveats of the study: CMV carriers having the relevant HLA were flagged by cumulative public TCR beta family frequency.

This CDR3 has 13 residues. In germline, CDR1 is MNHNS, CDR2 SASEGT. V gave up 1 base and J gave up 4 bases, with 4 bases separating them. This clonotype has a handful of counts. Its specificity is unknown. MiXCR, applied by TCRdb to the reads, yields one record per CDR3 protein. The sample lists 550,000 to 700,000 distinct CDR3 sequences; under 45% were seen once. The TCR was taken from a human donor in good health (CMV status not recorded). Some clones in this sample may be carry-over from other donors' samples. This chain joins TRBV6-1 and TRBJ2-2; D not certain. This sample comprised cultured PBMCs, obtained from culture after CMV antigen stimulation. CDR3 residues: CASSEVGTGELFF. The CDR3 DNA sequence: TGTGCCAGCAGTGAAGTGGGCACCGGGGAGCTGTTTTTT.